These 5 T cell receptor beta chains were sequenced from one sample in a study of T-cell memory formation after mild COVID-19 (dated by TCRdb to the early 2020s). The library was generated by 5' RACE. Sequenced using an Illumina NovaSeq 6000. TCRdb reprocessing: public reads trimmed at Q25 with fastp, clones called with MiXCR, in-frame beta chains kept. Entries that share a CDR3 protein sequence are merged under the most common genes and DNA. This sample comprises more than 110,000 distinct CDR3 sequences, more than 13% of them detected only once. Around 28% of the sample rests with the top ten. Sequencing input: PBMCs or a T cell subset sorted from them (not recorded which). These receptors originate from an adult woman who had mild COVID-19 (a few samples of this study predate the infection). The sample titles of this study are shuffled in the database, so cell type and time point are left out; the donor was told from shared clones.

This clonotype has at least ten counts. The chain uses TRBV7-6 and TRBJ2-5; 7 bases align to TRBD2. The J segment lost 3 bases and the V segment lost 5 bases, leaving 9 bases of the junction unmatched. Germline V gives CDR1 SGHVS, CDR2 FNYEAQ. The CDR3 sequence is 15 residues long. The CDR3 nucleotides are TGTGCCAGCAGCCCCTGGGGGAGGGGTGAAGAGACCCAGTACTTC. This codes for CASSPWGRGEETQYF.

This clonotype was detected a few times. The chain links TRBV20-1 to TRBJ2-1; 11 bases align to TRBD2. The CDR3 runs 15 residues. Germline CDR1 reads DFQATT; CDR2 reads SNEGSKA (reference sequence). V lost 3 bases to trimming and J lost 9 bases; unmatched junction nucleotides: 10. CDR3 amino acids: CSARALAGEIGEQFF. CDR3 DNA: TGCAGTGCTAGGGCACTAGCGGGGGAGATAGGTGAGCAGTTCTTC.

This clonotype was counted a few times. The chain is built from TRBV12-3 or TRBV12-4 and TRBJ1-3, with D perhaps matching TRBD1 (6 bases). The CDR3 has 14 residues. V lost 2 bases to trimming and J lost 3 bases, with 8 bases between them. CDR3 loop: CASSLWGHGNTIYF. In DNA, the CDR3 is TGTGCCAGCAGTTTATGGGGGCATGGAAACACCATATATTTT.

The V gene is TRBV12-3 or TRBV12-4, the J gene TRBJ2-7, with D possibly being TRBD1 or TRBD2 (5 bases each). The CDR3 is 14 amino acids. Trimming pared 3 bases from V and 0 bases from J, leaving 9 bases between. CDR3 region: CASSFAGSSYEQYF. The CDR3 bases are TGTGCCAGCAGTTTCGCAGGGAGCTCCTACGAGCAGTACTTC.

The rearrangement joins TRBV20-1 to TRBJ2-7, with 7 bases identical to TRBD2. The CDR3 is 16 residues long. From germline, CDR1 is DFQATT and CDR2 SNEGSKA (reference sequence). The trim removed 4 bases at V and 4 bases at J, leaving 16 bases unmatched. CDR3 sequence (DNA): TGCAGTGCTACCTATTTCTCGACTAGCCTCTCTTACGAGCAGTACTTC. Amino acids: CSATYFSTSLSYEQYF.